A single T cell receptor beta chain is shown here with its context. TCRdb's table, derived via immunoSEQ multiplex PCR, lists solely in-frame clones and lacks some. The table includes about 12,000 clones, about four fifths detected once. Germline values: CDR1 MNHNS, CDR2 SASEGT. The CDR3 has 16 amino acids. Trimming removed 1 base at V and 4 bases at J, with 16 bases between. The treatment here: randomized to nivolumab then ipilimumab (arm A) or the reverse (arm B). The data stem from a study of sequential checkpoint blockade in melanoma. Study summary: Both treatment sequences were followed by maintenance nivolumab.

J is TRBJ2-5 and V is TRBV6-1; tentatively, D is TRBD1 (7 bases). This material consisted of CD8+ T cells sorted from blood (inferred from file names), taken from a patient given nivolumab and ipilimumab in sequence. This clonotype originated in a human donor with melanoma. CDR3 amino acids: CASSEGIGGGAETQYF. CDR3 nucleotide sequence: TGTGCCAGCAGTGAAGGCATCGGAGGGGGCGCAGAGACCCAGTACTTC.